A selection of T cell receptor beta chains follows, all from one sample in a study of blood T cells in healthy people across ages. From the 5' RACE reads, TCRdb called clonotypes with MiXCR, one entry per CDR3 protein. The top ten clones hold about 13% of a sample with about 650,000 distinct CDR3 sequences, approximately 52% of them seen once. The sample comprised blood. Receptor source: a woman aged 80 or older in good health. CDR3s include the opening cysteine and the closing phenylalanine or tryptophan. A D gene is named only where the DNA matches it firmly. Part of the rows lack a size; the others show once, few, many or a class for expanded clones.

many TRBD1 TRBJ1-6 TRBV27 CASRQGHSPLHF TGTGCCAGTCGACAGGGCCATTCACCCCTCCACTTT
few NA TRBJ2-1 TRBV30 CAWGHYNEQFF TGTGCCTGGGGCCACTACAATGAGCAGTTCTTC
NA NA TRBJ1-1 TRBV6-8 CASSYGRLTGESTEAFF TGTGCCAGCAGTTACGGTCGGTTAACGGGGGAGAGCACTGAAGCTTTCTTT
NA NA TRBJ2-7 TRBV20-1 CSAPGSSYEQYF TGCAGTGCTCCGGGGTCCTCCTACGAGCAGTACTTC
many NA TRBJ2-6 TRBV27 CASSLIYSGANVLTF TGTGCCAGCAGTCTAATCTACTCTGGGGCCAACGTCCTGACTTTC
NA TRBD1 TRBJ1-2 TRBV6-5 CASSLIDRGPGYTF TGTGCCAGCAGTTTAATCGACAGGGGACCCGGCTACACCTTC
NA NA TRBJ1-1 TRBV15 CATSRDFVKGTEAFF TGTGCCACCAGCAGAGATTTTGTTAAGGGGACTGAAGCTTTCTTT
NA TRBD2 TRBJ2-3 TRBV7-2 CASSPSTSGATDTQYF TGTGCCAGCAGCCCCAGCACTAGCGGGGCAACAGATACGCAGTATTTT
NA TRBD1 TRBJ2-6 TRBV20-1 CSASGTARPSGANVLTF TGCAGTGCTTCCGGGACAGCAAGACCATCTGGGGCCAACGTCCTGACTTTC
NA TRBD2 TRBJ2-7 TRBV9 CASSRGGYSSYNEQYF TGTGCCAGCAGCCGGGGGGGCTATAGCTCCTACAATGAGCAGTACTTC
many NA TRBJ1-1 TRBV6-5 CASSYGGGKVRTEAFF TGTGCCAGCAGTTACGGCGGGGGTAAGGTCCGCACTGAAGCTTTCTTT
NA NA TRBJ1-1 TRBV2 CASSRGLTAFF TGTGCCAGCTCCCGGGGCTTGACGGCTTTCTTT
few NA TRBJ1-4 TRBV28 CASSLLTGTNEKLFF TGTGCCAGCAGTTTATTGACCGGAACTAATGAAAAACTGTTTTTT
many NA TRBJ2-7 TRBV12-3/TRBV12-4 CASSFRSYSRGKGYEQYF TGTGCCAGCAGTTTTAGAAGTTATAGCAGGGGAAAGGGCTACGAGCAGTACTTC
many NA TRBJ2-3 TRBV10-3 CAISRQMSTDTQYF TGTGCCATCAGTAGACAGATGAGCACAGATACGCAGTATTTT
NA NA TRBJ2-7 TRBV27 CASRSERGPYEQYF TGTGCCAGCCGCTCCGAACGTGGGCCCTACGAGCAGTACTTC
many TRBD1 TRBJ2-1 TRBV5-1 CASRQGTGVSEQFF TGCGCCAGCAGACAAGGGACAGGTGTCAGTGAGCAGTTCTTC
NA NA TRBJ1-1 TRBV2 CASSEGRQSGVAFF TGTGCCAGCAGTGAAGGAAGACAGTCCGGGGTGGCTTTCTTT
NA NA TRBJ2-1 TRBV7-2 CASSLGSGFGEQFF TGTGCCAGCAGCTTAGGCTCAGGGTTTGGTGAGCAGTTCTTC
NA NA TRBJ1-1 TRBV20-1 CSARQGGTEAFF TGCAGTGCTAGGCAGGGAGGGACTGAAGCTTTCTTT
NA NA TRBJ2-4 TRBV27 CASSLSSPLPSAKNIQYF TGTGCCAGCAGTTTATCGTCGCCGCTTCCGTCGGCCAAAAACATTCAGTACTTC
NA NA TRBJ2-1 TRBV9 CASSVVTGRRGEQFF TGTGCCAGCAGCGTAGTGACAGGGAGGCGAGGGGAGCAGTTCTTC
NA NA TRBJ2-2 TRBV10-3 CAIGQSTGELFF TGTGCCATCGGACAGAGCACCGGGGAGCTGTTTTTT
few NA TRBJ2-1 TRBV7-2 CASSRQTPAVLLFF TGTGCCAGCAGCCGCCAAACCCCGGCAGTACTCTTGTTCTTC
once NA TRBJ2-5 TRBV5-1 CASSIETQYF TGCGCCAGCAGCATAGAGACCCAGTACTTC
few NA TRBJ2-1 TRBV20-1 CSATGYNEQFF TGCAGTGCTACGGGCTACAATGAGCAGTTCTTC
NA NA TRBJ2-7 TRBV15 CATSRGSPHEQYF TGTGCCACCAGCAGGGGCAGTCCCCACGAGCAGTACTTC
many TRBD2 TRBJ2-1 TRBV14 CASSPWTSGYNEQFF TGTGCCAGCAGCCCATGGACTAGCGGGTACAATGAGCAGTTCTTC
many NA TRBJ1-2 TRBV20-1 CSAREDKYYAYTF TGCAGTGCTAGAGAGGATAAGTACTATGCCTACACCTTC
NA NA TRBJ1-2 TRBV28 CASSSYTGISGHTF TGTGCCAGCAGTTCATACACAGGGATCTCCGGTCACACCTTC
once TRBD2 TRBJ2-3 TRBV2 CASNEVAGYTDTQYF TGTGCCAGCAACGAAGTAGCGGGGTACACAGATACGCAGTATTTT
NA NA TRBJ1-3 TRBV5-1 CASSAGNEGNTIYF TGCGCCAGCAGCGCCGGGAATGAGGGAAACACCATATATTTT
few NA TRBJ2-1 TRBV7-9 CASSMGRRVDNEQFF TGTGCCAGCAGTATGGGGCGAAGGGTGGATAATGAGCAGTTCTTC
NA NA TRBJ2-7 TRBV12-3/TRBV12-4 CTPKGQAVPYEQYF TGTACACCCAAAGGTCAGGCGGTCCCCTACGAGCAGTACTTC
NA NA TRBJ1-1 TRBV10-3 CAISPALGGTEAFF TGTGCCATCAGTCCCGCGTTGGGGGGCACTGAAGCTTTCTTT
few NA TRBJ1-6 TRBV12-3/TRBV12-4 CASSTREDSPLHF TGTGCCAGCAGTACCCGGGAGGACTCACCCCTCCACTTT
NA TRBD2 TRBJ2-1 TRBV28 CASSSTLAGGHYNEQFF TGTGCCAGCAGTTCCACCCTAGCGGGGGGCCATTACAATGAGCAGTTCTTC
few TRBD1 TRBJ1-5 TRBV6-6 CASGQGNQPQHF TGTGCCAGTGGACAGGGTAATCAGCCCCAGCATTTT
NA TRBD1 TRBJ2-6 TRBV6-4 CASSEGQGGANVLTF TGTGCCAGCAGTGAGGGACAGGGTGGGGCCAACGTCCTGACTTTC
many TRBD1 TRBJ1-4 TRBV7-9 CASSPGQGTTNEKLFF TGTGCCAGCAGCCCCGGACAGGGGACAACTAATGAAAAACTGTTTTTT
NA NA TRBJ1-2 TRBV29-1 CSVEAPSNYGYTF TGCAGCGTTGAAGCCCCCAGCAACTATGGCTACACCTTC